The 31 T cell receptor beta chains below all came from one sample that was sequenced in a study of T cells in localized non-small cell lung cancer. Clones were read by immunoSEQ multiplex PCR, and TCRdb kept only the in-frame ones, dropping some. The repertoire holds about 1,800 clones, with over 15% as singletons. Sequenced here: normal lung tissue next to the tumor, sampled before any cancer treatment. Every receptor here comes from a man between 40 and 75 years old with stage II squamous cell lung carcinoma.

This clone showed up just a few times. The chain couples TRBV11-3 to TRBJ2-1, with D possibly matching TRBD1 (6 bases). This CDR3 has 14 residues. Germline CDR1 reads SGHNT; CDR2 reads YENEEA. Trimming removed 6 bases from V and 5 bases from J, with 14 bases in between. CDR3 amino acids: CASRGKTGNNEQFF. The CDR3 DNA is TGTGCCAGCAGGGGCAAAACAGGGAACAATGAGCAGTTCTTC.

In this sample, this clone is large. The rearrangement uses TRBV9 and TRBJ2-7; the match to TRBD2 covers 7 bases. This CDR3 has 13 amino acids. The germline V gene encodes CDR1 SGDLS and CDR2 YYNGEE. J lost 6 bases, V lost 0 bases, and 3 bases had no gene match. The CDR3 is CASSVGGRTEQYF. In DNA, the CDR3 is TGTGCCAGCAGCGTAGGCGGGAGAACCGAGCAGTACTTC.

This clone appeared a few times. The chain employs TRBV29-1 and TRBJ2-7; D is possibly TRBD1 (7 bases). CDR1 is SQVTM and CDR2 is ANQGSEA in the germline V gene. The germline V and J ends were trimmed by 7 bases and 4 bases, with 14 bases remaining between them. The CDR3 extends over 12 amino acids. CDR3 nucleotides: TGCAGCGGGGGGGACAGCCTTTACGAGCAGTACTTC. This encodes CSGGDSLYEQYF.

About this clone: The same CDR3 is also encoded by other DNA sequences in this sample. J is TRBJ2-1 and V is TRBV6-4; either TRBD1 or TRBD2 may fit D (5 bases each). Trimming took 4 bases from V and 9 from J, leaving 7 bases between them. Looked up from germline, CDR1 is MRHNA and CDR2 is SNTAGT. This CDR3 is 11 amino acids long. CDR3 sequence reads: CASSAGSEQFF. CDR3 nucleotide sequence: TGTGCCAGCAGTGCAGGGAGTGAGCAGTTCTTC.

This clone is categorized as large. This sequence joins TRBV11-3 and TRBJ2-1; 7 nucleotides line up with TRBD1. J gave up 3 bases and V 4 bases, and 3 bases lay outside the gene matches. Germline CDR1 is SGHNT and CDR2 is YENEEA. This CDR3 is 14 amino acids long. CDR3 sequence: CASSSTGYYNEQFF. The CDR3 bases are TGTGCCAGCAGCTCGACAGGGTACTACAATGAGCAGTTCTTC.

V usage is TRBV10-3 and J usage is TRBJ1-4; D gene uncertain. The V end was cut by 2 bases, the J end by 5 bases, with 12 bases between. This CDR3 region has 15 residues. CDR1 is ENHRY and CDR2 is SYGVKD in the germline V gene. CDR3 DNA sequence: TGTGCCATCAGTGAGACGGAGGGCGGGAATGAAAAACTGTTTTTT. Its protein product is CAISETEGGNEKLFF.

The chain employs TRBV6-8 and TRBJ1-5; D is perhaps TRBD1 (6 bases). The V end lost 5 bases, the J end lost 7 bases, and 18 bases lay between the germline ends. CDR1 and CDR2 (germline): MNHGY, SAAAGT. The CDR3 runs 15 residues. CDR3 DNA: TGTGCCAGCAGTCCCAAGGGGGAGGGAGTCCAGCCCCAGCATTTT. Protein product: CASSPKGEGVQPQHF.

This clone has only a few counts. The CDR3: CASSLRPSGSSYNEQFF. The CDR3, as DNA: TGTGCCAGCAGCTTAAGGCCTAGCGGGAGCTCCTACAATGAGCAGTTCTTC. This chain links TRBV11-3 with TRBJ2-1, with 10 bases fitting TRBD2. This CDR3 is built from 17 residues. With 2 bases clipped from V and 0 bases from J, the junction kept 4 bases outside the gene matches. Germline assignment: CDR1 SGHNT and CDR2 YENEEA.

The chain employs TRBV5-1 and TRBJ2-1; TRBD2 is a possible D gene (6 bases). Germline assignment: CDR1 SGHRS and CDR2 YFSETQ. V shed 0 bases and J shed 6 bases, with 13 bases lying between them. The CDR3 covers 15 residues. The CDR3 DNA follows: TGCGCCAGCAGCTTGGGCGGAGGGGCAGTCAATGAGCAGTTCTTC. This gives the protein CASSLGGGAVNEQFF.

V usage is TRBV19 and J usage is TRBJ2-1, with 10 bases lining up with TRBD2. There are 16 residues in the CDR3. The germline CDR1 and CDR2 sequences are LNHDA and SQIVND (reference sequence). Unmatched junction bases numbered 10, after V lost 7 bases and J lost 4 bases. The CDR3 DNA sequence: TGTGCCAGTAACGGAGCCTGGACTAGCGGATACAATGAGCAGTTCTTC. Protein product: CASNGAWTSGYNEQFF.

This clone was counted a few times. The chain joins TRBV23-1 to TRBJ2-7, with 7 nucleotides matching TRBD2. TRBV23-1 is flagged as an ORF with uncertain function. The CDR3 has 13 residues. V shed 6 bases, J shed 8 bases, and the junction held 10 bases outside the gene matches. CDR3 sequence reads: CASSLGEREKQYF. The CDR3 nucleotides read TGCGCCAGCAGCTTGGGGGAGCGGGAAAAGCAGTACTTC.

By sample fraction, this clone is large. The gene calls are TRBV11-3 and TRBJ1-5; 8 nucleotides align to TRBD1. The germline V gene encodes CDR1 SGHNT and CDR2 YENEEA. The CDR3 contains 15 residues. V lost 4 bases to trimming and J lost 6 bases; unmatched junction nucleotides: 8. This CDR3 is CASSWAGGAFQPQHF. The CDR3 nucleotides read TGTGCCAGCAGCTGGGCAGGGGGCGCTTTTCAGCCCCAGCATTTT.

V usage is TRBV5-1 and J usage is TRBJ1-1, with 8 bases lining up with TRBD1. The CDR3 has 14 residues. In germline, CDR1 is SGHRS, CDR2 YFSETQ. With 4 bases clipped from V and 7 bases from J, the junction kept 9 bases outside the gene matches. CDR3 amino acids: CASSPSRDRYEAFF. The CDR3 bases are TGCGCCAGCAGCCCGTCCCGGGACAGGTATGAAGCTTTCTTT.

This clone was found a few times. The J gene is TRBJ1-1, the V gene TRBV5-1; D is unclear. Between the trimmed V and J ends, which lost 0 bases and 0 bases, there was a span of 6 bases. This CDR3 has 14 amino acids. Germline assignment: CDR1 SGHRS and CDR2 YFSETQ. The CDR3 here is CASSLDGMNTEAFF. The CDR3 DNA reads as TGCGCCAGCAGCTTGGACGGAATGAACACTGAAGCTTTCTTT.

This clone was counted only a few times. CDR3 sequence reads: CASSVDSYNEQFF. The CDR3 DNA reads as TGTGCCAGCAGCGTAGACTCATACAATGAGCAGTTCTTC. The chain couples TRBV9 to TRBJ2-1; D is uncertain. The CDR3 loop spans 13 amino acids. Between the trimmed V and J ends, which lost 0 bases and 4 bases, there was a span of 5 bases. Germline V gene lookup returns CDR1 SGDLS and CDR2 YYNGEE.

V usage is TRBV6-8 and J usage is TRBJ2-5; 8 bases map to TRBD2. CDR3 length: 15 amino acids. CDR1 and CDR2 (germline): MNHGY, SAAAGT. The V segment lost 5 bases and the J segment 3 bases; nucleotides outside the gene matches: 8. CDR3 coding DNA: TGTGCCAGCAGTAGGGGGGATAGCGGGAAAGAGACCCAGTACTTC. It codes for CASSRGDSGKETQYF.

There are a few counts of this clone. The rearrangement links TRBV11-3 to TRBJ2-5; D is possibly TRBD2 (5 bases). Trimming removed 1 base at V and 8 bases at J, with 17 bases between. Germline V gene lookup returns CDR1 SGHNT and CDR2 YENEEA. The CDR3 spans 15 residues. The CDR3 sequence is CASSLVMGGQGTQYF. In DNA form, the CDR3 reads TGTGCCAGCAGCTTAGTTATGGGCGGGCAAGGAACCCAGTACTTC.

This clone turned up a few times. The chain is built from TRBV11-3 and TRBJ2-1; TRBD2 matches at 8 bases. J gave up 2 bases and V 5 bases, and 17 bases lay outside the gene matches. The CDR3 is made up of 19 amino acids. Germline lookup yields CDR1 SGHNT and CDR2 YENEEA. The CDR3 DNA reads as TGTGCCAGCAGCCCCTTAGTCCCCGACAGCGGGGGCACCTACAATGAGCAGTTCTTC. This sequence encodes CASSPLVPDSGGTYNEQFF.

The CDR3 loop is CAWVTGQSYGYTF. In DNA, the CDR3 is TGTGCCTGGGTTACGGGACAGTCATATGGCTACACCTTC. The chain employs TRBV30 and TRBJ1-2, with 7 bases identical to TRBD1. CDR3 length: 13 residues. CDR1 and CDR2 (germline): GTSNPN, SVGIG (reference sequence). The ends lost 5 bases at V and 5 bases at J; junction bases unmatched: 8. Full variable domain (rest looked up from reference TRBV30 and TRBJ1-2): SQTIHQWPATLVQPVGSPLSLECTVEGTSNPNLYWYRQAAGRGLQLLFYSVGIGQISSEVPQNLSASRPQDRQFILSSKKLLLSDSGFYLCAWVTGQSYGYTFGSGTRLTVV.

The V call is TRBV4-1, the J call TRBJ1-3; no clear D gene. This CDR3 has 17 residues. V gave up 4 bases and J gave up 4 bases, with 20 bases separating them. The germline V gene encodes CDR1 MGHRA and CDR2 YSYEKL. The CDR3 is CASSLKPDGSIGNTIYF. As DNA, the CDR3 is TGCGCCAGCAGCCTCAAACCGGACGGGAGTATAGGAAACACCATATATTTT.

This clone qualifies as medium-sized. DNA of the CDR3: TGTGCCAGCAGCCCCTTACAGGGACGGAATTACAATGAGCAGTTCTTC. This translates into CASSPLQGRNYNEQFF. This chain uses TRBV11-3 with TRBJ2-1; tentative D call: TRBD1 (6 bases). V dropped 5 bases and J dropped 4 bases, with 18 bases sitting between them. Germline values: CDR1 SGHNT, CDR2 YENEEA. This CDR3 region has 16 residues.

This rearrangement joins TRBV9 to TRBJ2-3, with a tentative D call TRBD2 (6 bases). Trimming took off 4 bases at V and 4 bases at J, with 19 bases between the two ends. The CDR3 is 16 amino acids. Germline CDR1 and CDR2: SGDLS and YYNGEE. The DNA of the CDR3 is TGTGCCAGCAGCCCGAGAGGTGGGAGGACTCCAGATACGCAGTATTTT. Translated, it gives CASSPRGGRTPDTQYF.

This chain joins TRBV18 and TRBJ1-1; D is perhaps TRBD1 (6 bases). CDR3 length: 15 amino acids. The germline CDR1 and CDR2 sequences are KGHSH and LQKENI. Deletions cut 5 bases from V and 0 bases from J, with 13 bases between. CDR3 in amino acids: CASSAQGNVNTEAFF. CDR3 DNA: TGTGCCAGCTCAGCCCAGGGGAATGTGAACACTGAAGCTTTCTTT. The entire variable domain, with the rest obtained from reference TRBV18 and TRBJ1-1, is as follows: NAGVMQNPRHLVRRRGQEARLRCSPMKGHSHVYWYRQLPEEGLKFMVYLQKENIIDESGMPKERFSAEFPKEGPSILRIQQVVRGDSAAYFCASSAQGNVNTEAFFGQGTRLTVV.

The J gene is TRBJ2-7, the V gene TRBV15, with D perhaps matching TRBD1 (6 bases). This CDR3 comprises 14 residues. Germline V gives CDR1 LNHNV, CDR2 YYDKDF (reference sequence). Trimming removed 4 bases at V and 2 bases at J, with 12 bases between. CDR3 nucleotides: TGTGCCACCAGCACAACAGGGCCCGCCTACGAGCAGTACTTC. The encoded protein is CATSTTGPAYEQYF.

This clone ranks as medium-sized (0.01 to 0.1%). The chain carries TRBV6-8 and TRBJ1-1; TRBD1 is a possible D gene (5 bases). Between the trimmed V and J ends, which lost 5 bases and 7 bases, there was a span of 11 bases. CDR1 and CDR2 from the germline V gene are MNHGY and SAAAGT. The CDR3 has 12 amino acids. CDR3 protein: CASSEGRDEAFF. CDR3 nucleotide sequence: TGTGCCAGCAGTGAGGGGCGAGATGAAGCTTTCTTT.

By proportion, this clone is large. The chain is built from TRBV28 and TRBJ2-2, with 7 bases lining up with TRBD1. Germline-derived CDR1 and CDR2 are MDHEN and SYDVKM. This CDR3 has 14 amino acids. Losses at the gene ends were 7 bases for V and 8 bases for J; bases not matched to a gene: 10. CDR3 sequence: CASIRQGNTGELFF. The CDR3 DNA follows: TGTGCCAGCATAAGACAGGGAAATACTGGGGAGCTGTTTTTT.

The chain employs TRBV28 and TRBJ2-7; TRBD1 agrees at 8 bases. The CDR3 loop spans 13 amino acids. Germline V gene lookup returns CDR1 MDHEN and CDR2 SYDVKM. Trimming at V came to 7 bases and at J to 3 bases, leaving 5 bases not matched to a gene. In nucleotides, the CDR3 is TGTGCCAGCACCCCAGGGGGCCGCTACGAGCAGTACTTC. It encodes CASTPGGRYEQYF.

This chain joins TRBV6-8 and TRBJ1-3; D is ambiguous. The CDR3 totals 14 residues. Germline V gene lookup returns CDR1 MNHGY and CDR2 SAAAGT. Trimming cost V 3 bases and J 0 bases, with 6 bases left between them. CDR3 residues: CASSYMSSGNTIYF. CDR3 bases: TGTGCCAGCAGTTATATGAGCTCTGGAAACACCATATATTTT.

This clone was observed a handful of times. This chain joins TRBV6-8 and TRBJ2-7, with 8 bases lining up with TRBD1. Germline V gene lookup returns CDR1 MNHGY and CDR2 SAAAGT. J gave up 1 base and V 2 bases, and 4 bases lay outside the gene matches. This CDR3 has 15 residues. CDR3: CASSYRRTGSYEQYF. DNA of the CDR3: TGTGCCAGCAGTTACAGGCGGACAGGGTCCTACGAGCAGTACTTC.

The J gene is TRBJ1-5, the V gene TRBV30; tentative D call: TRBD1 (6 bases). This CDR3 is 13 amino acids long. V was cut by 0 bases and J by 7 bases, with 10 bases left in between. CDR1 GTSNPN and CDR2 SVGIG come from the germline V gene (reference sequence). This CDR3 reads CAWSVADRQPQHF. The CDR3 nucleotides read TGTGCCTGGAGTGTGGCCGACAGGCAGCCCCAGCATTTT. Drawing the rest from reference TRBV30 and TRBJ1-5, the complete variable domain is SQTIHQWPATLVQPVGSPLSLECTVEGTSNPNLYWYRQAAGRGLQLLFYSVGIGQISSEVPQNLSASRPQDRQFILSSKKLLLSDSGFYLCAWSVADRQPQHFGDGTRLSIL.

The chain is built from TRBV15 and TRBJ1-5, with D unclear. V lost 1 base to trimming and J lost 5 bases, with 12 bases between them. This CDR3 comprises 15 residues. Looked up from germline, CDR1 is LNHNV and CDR2 is YYDKDF (reference sequence). The CDR3 protein is CATSRGDIRDQPQHF. The CDR3 coding sequence is TGTGCCACCAGCAGAGGAGATATTCGGGATCAGCCCCAGCATTTT.